The present TCR beta chain was sequenced within a study of T cells in Graves' hyperthyroidism and ophthalmopathy. Study overall: Peripheral blood was obtained at initial diagnosis, preceding any treatment.

RNA transcripts served as the template for amplifying TCR beta CDR3 regions. The HTBI set primed first-round TCR CDR3 RT-PCR. TCRdb reanalysed the multiplex PCR reads using MiXCR and keeps one entry per CDR3 protein. The sample has 250,000 to 400,000 distinct CDR3 sequences, about 13% seen once; the top ten hold approximately 35%. The V gene lost 2 bases and the J gene lost 8 bases, with 10 bases spanning the gap. Germline CDR1 reads MNHEY; CDR2 reads SMNVEV (reference sequence). This CDR3 is 13 amino acids long. Each 10 ml fresh peripheral blood draw supplied the PBMCs. The specimen was blood. The chain uses TRBV27 and TRBJ2-1, with unresolved D. The receptor's source is a woman aged 35 to 49 with Graves' ophthalmopathy. CDR3 nucleotide sequence: TGTGCCAGCAGTTTAGCGTACGGCGATGAGCAGTTCTTC. Its translation: CASSLAYGDEQFF.